Presented here are 3 T cell receptor beta chains from one specimen sequenced in a study of CD8+CD57+ T cells in acquired aplastic anemia. Profiling of TCR beta VDJ combinations and CDR3 sequences used genomic DNA as template. TCRdb re-called the reads with MiXCR, one entry per CDR3 protein. The sample lists 30,000 to 40,000 distinct CDR3 sequences, 76% occurring once. The specimen sequenced was sorted CD4+, CD8+, or CD8+CD57+ T cells (not recorded which) from PBMCs. The receptors derive from a human donor in good health, serving as a control.

This clonotype was found many times. J is TRBJ1-1 and V is TRBV6-6; maybe TRBD1 (5 bases). Germline-derived CDR1 and CDR2 are MNHNY and SVGAGI (reference sequence). The CDR3 runs to 12 residues. The germline V and J ends were trimmed by 4 bases and 8 bases, with 11 bases remaining between them. The CDR3 region is CASSFGTPEAFF. Written as DNA, the CDR3 is TGTGCCAGCAGTTTCGGGACTCCAGAAGCTTTCTTT.

Here the CDR3 DNA reads TGTGCCAGCAGCTTTACTCCCTCCAACTACAATGAGCAGTTCTTC. Its translation is CASSFTPSNYNEQFF. The rearrangement uses TRBV7-3 and TRBJ2-1; D ambiguous. Per germline, CDR1 SGHTA and CDR2 FQGTGA. This CDR3 region has 15 residues. Trimming cost V 3 bases and J 3 bases, with 12 bases left between them. The whole variable domain, filled in from reference TRBV7-3 and TRBJ2-1, reads GAGVSQTPSNKVTEKGKYVELRCDPISGHTALYWYRQSLGQGPEFLIYFQGTGAADDSGLPNDRFFAVRPEGSVSTLKIQRTERGDSAVYLCASSFTPSNYNEQFFGPGTRLTVL.

This chain joins TRBV25-1 and TRBJ2-3; D may correspond to TRBD1 or TRBD2 (5 bases each). The CDR3 has 15 residues. The V gene's germline CDR1 is MGHDK and CDR2 SYGVNS. The V and J ends lost 6 bases and 0 bases respectively, with 13 bases between them. CDR3 sequence reads: CASSLGEKSTDTQYF. For the CDR3, the DNA is TGTGCCAGCAGCTTAGGGGAGAAAAGCACAGATACGCAGTATTTT.